These 12 T cell receptor beta chains were sequenced from one sample in a study of blood T cells in healthy people across ages. A second roughly 6 to 12 cycle PCR used barcoded and J-beta primers. TCRdb reanalysed the 5' RACE reads using MiXCR and keeps one entry per CDR3 protein. The data hold 750,000 to 950,000 distinct CDR3 sequences, with about 26% observed a single time. These data are also associated with another study on T cells of mothers and their children.

Input material: blood. The receptor set was obtained from a boy aged 5 to 17 in good health.

Here the CDR3 reads CASSRIAGGNRYQETQYF. The CDR3, as DNA: TGCGCCAGCAGCAGGATAGCGGGGGGGAATCGGTACCAAGAGACCCAGTACTTC. This chain links TRBV5-1 with TRBJ2-5; TRBD2 matches 11 bases. The V gene's germline CDR1 is SGHRS and CDR2 YFSETQ. This CDR3 has 18 amino acids. V lost 4 bases and J lost 0; bases outside the gene matches: 11.

The rearrangement uses TRBV19 and TRBJ2-3, with TRBD2 as a possible D gene (6 bases). The CDR3 spans 17 residues. V gave up 8 bases and J gave up 2 bases, with 23 bases separating them. Per the germline V gene, CDR1 is LNHDA and CDR2 is SQIVND (reference sequence). The CDR3 sequence: CASSSVAGLQITDTQYF. The CDR3 coding sequence is TGTGCCAGTTCCTCGGTGGCGGGACTCCAGATCACAGATACGCAGTATTTT.

V usage is TRBV10-3 and J usage is TRBJ2-5; D call uncertain. The closer fit of TRBJ2-7 to the DNA end suggests the J call may be wrong. Germline values: CDR1 ENHRY, CDR2 SYGVKD. The length of the CDR3 is 14 residues. Written as DNA, the CDR3 is TGTGCCATCAGTGAAGTAGGGCACTCCTACGAGCAGTACTTC. Its protein product is CAISEVGHSYEQYF.

CDR3 protein: CASSLEGAGNSPLHF. DNA of the CDR3: TGTGCCAGCAGTTTAGAAGGGGCAGGGAATTCACCCCTCCACTTT. The rearrangement joins TRBV12-3 or TRBV12-4 to TRBJ1-6, with D possibly being TRBD1 (5 bases). The CDR3 has 15 amino acids. The ends were cut back, 1 base at V and 7 bases at J, with 11 bases in the middle.

This clonotype showed up just a few times. The chain links TRBV9 to TRBJ2-4; 8 bases are shared with TRBD1. CDR1 SGDLS and CDR2 YYNGEE come from the germline V gene. V was pared by 0 bases and J by 9 bases, with 8 bases of the junction left unmatched. The CDR3 runs to 15 residues. Written as DNA, the CDR3 is TGTGCCAGCAGCGTAGCCAGGGACAGGATTGGCATTCAGTACTTC. Protein product: CASSVARDRIGIQYF.

This clonotype was seen more than once but under ten times. CDR3 residues: CASSPQGPAYEQYF. The CDR3 DNA reads TGTGCCAGCAGTCCACAGGGTCCGGCCTACGAGCAGTACTTC. The chain has TRBV12-3 or TRBV12-4 and TRBJ2-7; possibly TRBD1 for D (6 bases). V lost 5 bases, J lost 2 bases, and 13 bases lay in between. This CDR3 comprises 14 residues.

The chain joins TRBV12-3 or TRBV12-4 to TRBJ2-3, with 16 nucleotides matching TRBD2. The trim removed 6 bases at V and 1 base at J, leaving 7 bases unmatched. This CDR3 contains 18 residues. CDR3 region: CASSPGTSGGARTDTQYF. In DNA, the CDR3 is TGTGCCAGCAGCCCGGGGACTAGCGGGGGGGCCCGCACAGATACGCAGTATTTT.

The chain recombines TRBV6-6 with TRBJ2-4; 7 nucleotides line up with TRBD2. Germline lookup yields CDR1 MNHNY and CDR2 SVGAGI (reference sequence). This CDR3 comprises 15 residues. V shed 8 bases and J 3 bases; nucleotides not matched to a gene: 10. DNA of the CDR3: TGTGCCAGCGAACATGGGAGGGGCCGCAAAAACATTCAGTACTTC. It is translated as CASEHGRGRKNIQYF.

J is TRBJ2-1 and V is TRBV5-1; D uncertain. Looked up from germline, CDR1 is SGHRS and CDR2 is YFSETQ. The CDR3 loop spans 18 amino acids. Deletions cut 4 bases from V and 1 base from J, with 21 bases between. The CDR3 bases are TGCGCCAGCAGCCTTGACCCCTCTGGAGCGACTTCCTACAATGAGCAGTTCTTC. The encoded protein is CASSLDPSGATSYNEQFF.

The V call is TRBV12-3 or TRBV12-4, the J call TRBJ1-2; D unclear. The CDR3 is 13 residues long. V was cut by 0 bases and J by 4 bases, with 6 bases left in between. This CDR3 is CASSLADAYGYTF. In DNA, the CDR3 is TGTGCCAGCAGTTTAGCCGACGCCTATGGCTACACCTTC.

This clonotype was found a few times. This chain connects TRBV6-1 to TRBJ1-2; 10 positions match TRBD1. V was clipped by 9 bases and J by 5 bases; unmatched bases: 12. CDR1 is MNHNS, CDR2 SASEGT, per germline. This CDR3 is 15 amino acids long. CDR3 sequence reads: CASQPWTGGIYGYTF. DNA for the CDR3: TGTGCCAGTCAACCTTGGACAGGGGGAATTTATGGCTACACCTTC.

The genes are TRBV27 and TRBJ1-5; D ambiguous. The CDR3 runs to 14 residues. Trimming took 8 bases from V and 2 from J, leaving 13 bases between them. Germline CDR1 MNHEY, CDR2 SMNVEV (reference sequence). The CDR3 nucleotides are TGTGCCAGCTCGGGTGATAATGGCAATCAGCCCCAGCATTTT. It translates to CASSGDNGNQPQHF.